The present entry profiles one T cell receptor beta chain with its context. The antigen is undetermined. The data belong to a study of shared clonotypes between healthy human individuals. Study details: There were three CD4 naive, three CD4 memory, two CD8 naive and one CD8 memory plates per donor.

An even split of each subset's genomic DNA across several immunoSEQ plates was performed. Repertoires were generated with immunoSEQ multiplex PCR, while TCRdb's copy carries only in-frame clones and drops some. The profile covers around 2.1 million clones, with under 97% appearing a single time and approximately 0.13% taken by the ten largest. CDR1 SQVTM and CDR2 ANQGSEA come from the germline V gene. The V end lost 3 bases, the J end lost 0 bases, and 8 bases lay between the germline ends. This CDR3 contains 13 residues. Whole-study results and caveats: Researchers found naive subsets generally carried larger estimated richness than memory subsets.

The receptor was isolated from a man between 18 and 29 years old in good health. Source material: naive CD4+ T cells sorted from blood. Subset reported: CD45RA+ positively selected. The rearrangement joins TRBV29-1 to TRBJ1-1; tentative D call: TRBD1 (5 bases). The CDR3 sequence: CSVEGHLNTEAFF. The CDR3 DNA follows: TGCAGCGTTGAGGGGCACCTGAACACTGAAGCTTTCTTT.